This TCR beta chain is from a study of human T cells and chemical hapten exposure. Documented time point: patch test 3, about 24 weeks after DPC sensitization. Specified treatment: therapeutic diphenylcyclopropenone sensitization with weekly scalp DPC. TCRdb used MiXCR to reprocess the RACE reads, holding one entry per CDR3 protein. Seen here are about 90,000 distinct CDR3 sequences, roughly 10% observed once, and the top ten hold 0.8% to 1.2%. This clonotype was counted between two and nine times. Germline lookup yields CDR1 MNHNS and CDR2 SASEGT. The CDR3 has 14 amino acids. V was cut by 2 bases and J by 0 bases, with 5 bases left in between.

The clonotype comes from a young woman with alopecia areata. Some clones in this sample may be carry-over from other donors' samples. The chain recombines TRBV6-1 with TRBJ1-3; no reliable D call. The sample consisted of whole blood, taken in connection with sensitization to the hapten diphenylcyclopropenone (DPC). CDR3 in amino acids: CASSENNSGNTIYF. CDR3 sequence (DNA): TGTGCCAGCAGTGAAAATAACTCTGGAAACACCATATATTTT.